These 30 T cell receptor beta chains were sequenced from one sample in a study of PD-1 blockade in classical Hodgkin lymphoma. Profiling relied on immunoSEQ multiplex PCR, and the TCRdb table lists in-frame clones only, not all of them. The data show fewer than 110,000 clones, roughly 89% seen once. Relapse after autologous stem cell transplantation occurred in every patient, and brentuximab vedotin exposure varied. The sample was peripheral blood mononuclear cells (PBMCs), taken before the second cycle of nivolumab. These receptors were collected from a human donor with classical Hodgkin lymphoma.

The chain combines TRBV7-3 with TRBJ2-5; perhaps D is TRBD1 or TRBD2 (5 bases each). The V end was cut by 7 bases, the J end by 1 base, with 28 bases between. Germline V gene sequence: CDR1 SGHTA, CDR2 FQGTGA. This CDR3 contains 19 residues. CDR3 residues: CASIWNQGECNPIQETQYF. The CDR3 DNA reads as TGTGCCAGCATTTGGAACCAGGGAGAGTGTAACCCCATCCAAGAGACCCAGTACTTC.

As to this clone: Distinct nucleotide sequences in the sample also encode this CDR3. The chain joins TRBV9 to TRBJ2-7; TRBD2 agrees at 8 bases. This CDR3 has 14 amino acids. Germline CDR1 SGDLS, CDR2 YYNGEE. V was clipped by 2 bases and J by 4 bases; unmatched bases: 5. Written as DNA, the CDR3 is TGTGCCAGCAGCGTTGGCGGGGGGACTTACGAGCAGTACTTC. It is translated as CASSVGGGTYEQYF.

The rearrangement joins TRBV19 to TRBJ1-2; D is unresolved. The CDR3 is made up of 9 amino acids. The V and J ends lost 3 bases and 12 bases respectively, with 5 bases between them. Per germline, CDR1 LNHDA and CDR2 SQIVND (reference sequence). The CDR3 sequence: CASSIPHTF. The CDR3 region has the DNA TGTGCCAGTAGTATCCCTCACACCTTC.

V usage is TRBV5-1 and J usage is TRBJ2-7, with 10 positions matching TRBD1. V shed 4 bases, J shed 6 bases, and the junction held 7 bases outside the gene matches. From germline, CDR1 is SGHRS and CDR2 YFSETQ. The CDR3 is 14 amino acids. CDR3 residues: CASSLIGTGAEQYF. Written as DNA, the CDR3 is TGCGCCAGCAGCCTAATCGGGACAGGGGCCGAGCAGTACTTC.

The CDR3 DNA reads TGCAGCGCCGGGGACAGGGGAGAGCCCCAGCATTTT. Translating gives CSAGDRGEPQHF. The gene calls are TRBV29-1 and TRBJ1-5; 10 nucleotides line up with TRBD1. The CDR3 sequence is 12 residues long. V shed 7 bases, J shed 8 bases, and the junction held 5 bases outside the gene matches. Germline CDR1 and CDR2: SQVTM and ANQGSEA.

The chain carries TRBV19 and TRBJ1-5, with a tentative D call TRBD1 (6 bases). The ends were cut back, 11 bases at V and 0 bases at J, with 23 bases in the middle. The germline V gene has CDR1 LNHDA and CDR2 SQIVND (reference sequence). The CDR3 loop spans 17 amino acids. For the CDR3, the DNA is TGTGCCCCTTGGCCAGGGACACAAGTCTATAGCAATCAGCCCCAGCATTTT. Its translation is CAPWPGTQVYSNQPQHF.

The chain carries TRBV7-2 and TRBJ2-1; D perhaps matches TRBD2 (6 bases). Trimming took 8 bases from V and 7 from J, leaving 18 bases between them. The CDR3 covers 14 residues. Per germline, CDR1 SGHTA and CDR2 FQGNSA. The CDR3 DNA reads TGTGCCAGCGCGGCGTGGGGGGAGAGGAATGAGCAGTTCTTC. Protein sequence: CASAAWGERNEQFF.

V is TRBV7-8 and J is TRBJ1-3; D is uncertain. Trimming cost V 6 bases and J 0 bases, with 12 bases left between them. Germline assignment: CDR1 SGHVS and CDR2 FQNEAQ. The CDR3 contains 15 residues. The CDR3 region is CASSSTDFSGNTIYF. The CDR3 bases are TGTGCCAGCAGTTCGACGGATTTCTCTGGAAACACCATATATTTT.

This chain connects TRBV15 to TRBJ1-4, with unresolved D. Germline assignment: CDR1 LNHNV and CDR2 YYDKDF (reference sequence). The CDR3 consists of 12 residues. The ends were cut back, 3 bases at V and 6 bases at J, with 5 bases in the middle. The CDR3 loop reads CATSSLDEKLFF. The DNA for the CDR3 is TGTGCCACCAGCAGCTTAGATGAAAAACTGTTTTTT.

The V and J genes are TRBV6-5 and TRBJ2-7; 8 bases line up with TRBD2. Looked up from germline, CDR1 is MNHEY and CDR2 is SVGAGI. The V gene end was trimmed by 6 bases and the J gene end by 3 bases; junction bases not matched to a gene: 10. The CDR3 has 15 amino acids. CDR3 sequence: CASSTRLATLYEQYF. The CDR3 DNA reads TGTGCCAGCAGCACTAGACTAGCGACGCTCTACGAGCAGTACTTC.

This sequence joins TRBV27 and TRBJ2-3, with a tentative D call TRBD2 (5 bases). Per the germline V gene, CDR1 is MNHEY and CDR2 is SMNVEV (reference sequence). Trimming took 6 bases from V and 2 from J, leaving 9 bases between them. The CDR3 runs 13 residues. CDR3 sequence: CASSQADTDTQYF. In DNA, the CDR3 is TGTGCCAGCAGCCAAGCGGACACAGATACGCAGTATTTT.

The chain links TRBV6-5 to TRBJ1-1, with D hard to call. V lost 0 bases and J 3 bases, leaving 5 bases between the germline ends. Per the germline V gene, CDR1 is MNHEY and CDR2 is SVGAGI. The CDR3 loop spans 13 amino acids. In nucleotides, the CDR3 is TGTGCCAGCAGTTACTCCGCGGACACTGAAGCTTTCTTT. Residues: CASSYSADTEAFF.

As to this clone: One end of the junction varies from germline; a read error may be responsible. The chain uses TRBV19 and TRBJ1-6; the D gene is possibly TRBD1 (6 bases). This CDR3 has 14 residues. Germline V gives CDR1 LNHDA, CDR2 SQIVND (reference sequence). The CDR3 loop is CASRQGSNNSPLHF. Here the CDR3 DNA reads TGTGCCAGTAGACAGGGCTCCAATAATTCACCCCTCCACTTT. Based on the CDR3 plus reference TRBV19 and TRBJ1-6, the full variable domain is DGGITQSPKYLFRKEGQNVTLSCEQNLNHDAMYWYRQDPGQGLRLIYYSQIVNDFQKGDIAEGYSVSREKKESFPLTVTSAQKNPTAFYLCASRQGSNNSPLHFGNGTRLTVT.

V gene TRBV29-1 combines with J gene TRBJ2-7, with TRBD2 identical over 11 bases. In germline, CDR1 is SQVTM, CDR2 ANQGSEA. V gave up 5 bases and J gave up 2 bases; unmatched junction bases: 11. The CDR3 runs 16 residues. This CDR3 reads CSVTTLGLAETYEQYF. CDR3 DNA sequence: TGCAGCGTTACTACATTGGGACTAGCGGAAACCTACGAGCAGTACTTC.

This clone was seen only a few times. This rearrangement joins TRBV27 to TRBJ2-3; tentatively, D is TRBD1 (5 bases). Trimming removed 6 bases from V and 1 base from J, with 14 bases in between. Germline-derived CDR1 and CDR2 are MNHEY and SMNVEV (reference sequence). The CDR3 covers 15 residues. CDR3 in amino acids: CASRGDSRGTDTQYF. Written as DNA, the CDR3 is TGTGCCAGCAGAGGGGATAGCAGGGGCACAGATACGCAGTATTTT.

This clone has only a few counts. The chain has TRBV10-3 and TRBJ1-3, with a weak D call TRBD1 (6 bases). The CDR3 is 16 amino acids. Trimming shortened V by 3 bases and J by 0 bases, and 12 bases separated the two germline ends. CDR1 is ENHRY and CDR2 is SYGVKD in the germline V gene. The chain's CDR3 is CAISERQGISGNTIYF. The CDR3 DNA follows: TGTGCCATCAGTGAAAGGCAGGGGATCTCTGGAAACACCATATATTTT.

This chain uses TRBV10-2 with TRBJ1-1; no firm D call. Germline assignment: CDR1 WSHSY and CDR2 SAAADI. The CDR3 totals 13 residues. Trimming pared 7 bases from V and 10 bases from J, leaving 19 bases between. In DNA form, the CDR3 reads TGCGCCAGCATTCCGATCGAGGGATCAGGAGCTTTCTTT. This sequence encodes CASIPIEGSGAFF.

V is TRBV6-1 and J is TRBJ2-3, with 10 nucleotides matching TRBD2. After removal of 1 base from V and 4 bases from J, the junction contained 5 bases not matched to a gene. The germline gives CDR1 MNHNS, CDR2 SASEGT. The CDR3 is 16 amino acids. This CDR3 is CASSEVASGGSDTQYF. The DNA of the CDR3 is TGTGCCAGCAGTGAAGTGGCTAGCGGGGGTTCAGATACGCAGTATTTT.

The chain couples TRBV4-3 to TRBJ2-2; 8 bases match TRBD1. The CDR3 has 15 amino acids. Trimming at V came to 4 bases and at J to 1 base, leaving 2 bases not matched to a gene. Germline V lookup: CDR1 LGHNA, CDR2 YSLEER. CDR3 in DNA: TGCGCCAGCAGCCCCGGGACAGGGAACACCGGGGAGCTGTTTTTT. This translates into CASSPGTGNTGELFF.

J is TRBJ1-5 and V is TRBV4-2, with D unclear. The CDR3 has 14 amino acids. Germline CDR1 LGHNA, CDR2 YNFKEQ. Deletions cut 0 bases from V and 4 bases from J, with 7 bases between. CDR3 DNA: TGTGCCAGCAGCCAAGATCATTCGAATCAGCCCCAGCATTTT. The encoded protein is CASSQDHSNQPQHF.

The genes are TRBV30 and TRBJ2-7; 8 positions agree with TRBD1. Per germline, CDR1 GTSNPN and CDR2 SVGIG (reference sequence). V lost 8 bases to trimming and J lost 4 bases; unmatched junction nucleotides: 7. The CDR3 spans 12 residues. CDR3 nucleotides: TGTGCCGGCTTGGGACAGGCGTACGAGCAGTACTTC. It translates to CAGLGQAYEQYF.

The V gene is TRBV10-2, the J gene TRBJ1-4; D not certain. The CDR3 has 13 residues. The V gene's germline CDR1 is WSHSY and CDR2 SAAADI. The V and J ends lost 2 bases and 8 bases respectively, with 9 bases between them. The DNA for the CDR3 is TGCGCCAGCAGTGAGGCGGGATTAGAAAAACTGTTTTTT. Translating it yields CASSEAGLEKLFF.

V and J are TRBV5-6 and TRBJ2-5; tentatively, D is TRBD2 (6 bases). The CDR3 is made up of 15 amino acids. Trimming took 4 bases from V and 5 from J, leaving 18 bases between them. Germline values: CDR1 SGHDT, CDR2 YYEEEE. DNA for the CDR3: TGTGCCAGCAGCCCCATTGGAGGGATACGGGAGACCCAGTACTTC. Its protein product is CASSPIGGIRETQYF.

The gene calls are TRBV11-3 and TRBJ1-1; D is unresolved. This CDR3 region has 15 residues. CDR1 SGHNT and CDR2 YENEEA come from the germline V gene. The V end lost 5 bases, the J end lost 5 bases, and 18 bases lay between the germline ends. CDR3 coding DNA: TGTGCCAGCAGCCCTGAAGGAGGAGGATCAACTGAAGCTTTCTTT. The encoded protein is CASSPEGGGSTEAFF.

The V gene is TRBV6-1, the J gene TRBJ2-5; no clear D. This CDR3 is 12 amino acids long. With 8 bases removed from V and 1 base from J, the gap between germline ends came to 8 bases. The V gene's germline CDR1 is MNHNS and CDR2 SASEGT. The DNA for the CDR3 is TGTGCCAGCCTCCGGGTCCAAGAGACCCAGTACTTC. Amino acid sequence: CASLRVQETQYF.

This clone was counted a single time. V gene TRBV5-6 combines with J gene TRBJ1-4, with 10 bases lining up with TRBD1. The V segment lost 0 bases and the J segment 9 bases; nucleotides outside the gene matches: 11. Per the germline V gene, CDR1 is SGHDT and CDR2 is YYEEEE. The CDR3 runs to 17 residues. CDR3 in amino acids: CASSLGTGGPGGKKLFF. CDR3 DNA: TGTGCCAGCAGCTTGGGGACAGGGGGGCCTGGGGGAAAAAAACTGTTTTTT.

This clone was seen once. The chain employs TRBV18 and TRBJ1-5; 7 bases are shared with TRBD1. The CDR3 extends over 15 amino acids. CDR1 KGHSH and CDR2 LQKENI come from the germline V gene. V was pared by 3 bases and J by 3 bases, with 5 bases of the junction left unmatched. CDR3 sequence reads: CASSPRDRNNQPQHF. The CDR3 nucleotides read TGTGCCAGCTCACCTCGGGACAGAAACAATCAGCCCCAGCATTTT.

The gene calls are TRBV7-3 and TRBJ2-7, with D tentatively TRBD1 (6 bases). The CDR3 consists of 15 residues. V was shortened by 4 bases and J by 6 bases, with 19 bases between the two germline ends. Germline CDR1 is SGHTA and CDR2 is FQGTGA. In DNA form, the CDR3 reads TGTGCCAGCAGCTCCAACAGGGAGACTAATGGCGAGCAGTACTTC. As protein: CASSSNRETNGEQYF.

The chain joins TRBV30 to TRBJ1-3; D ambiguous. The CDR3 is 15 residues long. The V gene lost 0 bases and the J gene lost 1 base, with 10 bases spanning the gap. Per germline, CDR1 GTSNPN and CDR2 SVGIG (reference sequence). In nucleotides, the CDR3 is TGTGCCTGGAGTGTACCGTGGGGATCTGGAAACACCATATATTTT. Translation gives CAWSVPWGSGNTIYF.

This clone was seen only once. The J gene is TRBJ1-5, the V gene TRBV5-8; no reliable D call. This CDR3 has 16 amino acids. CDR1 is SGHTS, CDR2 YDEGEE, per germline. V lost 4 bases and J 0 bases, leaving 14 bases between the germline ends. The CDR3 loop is CASSPRSFRSNQPQHF. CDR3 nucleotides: TGTGCCAGCAGCCCCCGGTCATTCCGTAGCAATCAGCCCCAGCATTTT.